This T cell receptor beta chain derives from a study of T cell responses to AZD1222 COVID-19 vaccine. The protocol was immunoSEQ multiplex PCR, while the TCRdb copy is restricted to in-frame clones and leaves out a portion. The sample comprises about 99,000 clones, about 90% of which are singletons, and 20% to 25% rests with the top ten. The germline CDR1 and CDR2 sequences are MNHEY and SVGEGT. This CDR3 spans 15 amino acids. V gave up 5 bases and J gave up 1 base, with 12 bases separating them. This material consisted of peripheral blood, taken on day 0 of AZD1222 vaccination. This sequence joins TRBV6-2 or TRBV6-3 and TRBJ1-5, with D possibly matching TRBD1 (5 bases). This TCR was sampled from an adult in good health. The CDR3 is CASSSYGTSNQPQHF. CDR3 DNA: TGTGCCAGCAGTAGTTATGGGACGAGCAATCAGCCCCAGCATTTT.